The clone carrying this T cell receptor (beta chain) was seen only a few times. Its antigen is undetermined. Punch biopsies of lesional scalp, plus peripheral blood, were taken from alopecia areata patients. PBMCs, the starting material, were the source of sorted CD4+ and CD8+ T cells. RNA extraction was followed by reverse transcription into cDNA, which acted as the sequencing template. Using immunoSEQ multiplex PCR, the repertoire was profiled, and TCRdb retains in-frame clones only, with some absent. The sample records more than 95,000 clones, 41% being singletons. The CDR3 sequence is 14 residues long. The ends were cut back, 4 bases at V and 7 bases at J, with 14 bases in the middle. The V gene's germline CDR1 is SNHLY and CDR2 FYNNEI. These data are taken from a study of CD8+ T cells in alopecia areata. General study points: Normal scalp showed lower clonality than lesional scalp, especially alopecia totalis/universalis. In scalp samples, resident alphabeta T cells of normal skin are also sequenced.

The sequenced material came from CD4+ T cells sorted from blood. V gene TRBV2 combines with J gene TRBJ1-5; no clear D gene. This TCR derives from a human donor with alopecia areata. CDR3 nucleotide sequence: TGTGCCAGCAGTGCAACTGGGAGGCGACAGCCCCAGCATTTT. Amino acids: CASSATGRRQPQHF.